This TCR beta chain was recorded in a study of beta chain features in type 1 diabetes. Points from the study as a whole: TCRB CDR3s were moderately but significantly shorter in Type 1 diabetes patients in all four CD4+ subsets. When VDJ junctions were examined, type 1 diabetes patients showed fewer insertions and more deletions.

There are a few counts of this clone. Its cognate antigen is unknown. The CDR3 is 17 residues long. Germline V gene data show CDR1 as SGHVS and CDR2 as FNYEAQ. Trimming took off 1 base at V and 0 bases at J, with 13 bases between the two ends. Expressed TCRB transcripts were sequenced because the entire RNA isolate underwent reverse transcription. TCRdb keeps only in-frame clones here, not all; method: immunoSEQ multiplex PCR. This sample has about 650,000 clones; approximately 13% occur once, and the top ten carry around 0.12%. The clonotype was recovered from a man aged 25 to 40 with type 1 diabetes. The chain links TRBV7-6 to TRBJ1-3; D uncertain. Specimen: naive CD4+ T cells from blood. This CDR3 reads CASSLETVGSSGNTIYF. DNA of the CDR3: TGTGCCAGCAGCTTAGAAACGGTTGGGAGCTCTGGAAACACCATATATTTT.